This T cell receptor beta chain comes out of a study of blood T cell repertoires in COVID-19. Assay used: immunoSEQ multiplex PCR; TCRdb lists only in-frame clones, some missing. The sample gives some 320,000 clones, roughly 85% of which show up once; under 2% is in the top ten. CDR3 length equals 14 residues. V lost 5 bases, J lost 8 bases, and 7 bases stayed unmatched. CDR1 is LNHDA, CDR2 SQIVND, per germline (reference sequence). The origin of this receptor is a woman aged 25 to 39 who had been exposed to COVID-19. The sequencing input was PBMCs or T cells enriched from blood (not recorded which). V gene TRBV19 combines with J gene TRBJ1-4; 8 bases agree with TRBD1. The CDR3 loop is CASSRTGTDEKLFF. CDR3 coding DNA: TGTGCCAGTAGTCGGACAGGGACGGACGAAAAACTGTTTTTT.